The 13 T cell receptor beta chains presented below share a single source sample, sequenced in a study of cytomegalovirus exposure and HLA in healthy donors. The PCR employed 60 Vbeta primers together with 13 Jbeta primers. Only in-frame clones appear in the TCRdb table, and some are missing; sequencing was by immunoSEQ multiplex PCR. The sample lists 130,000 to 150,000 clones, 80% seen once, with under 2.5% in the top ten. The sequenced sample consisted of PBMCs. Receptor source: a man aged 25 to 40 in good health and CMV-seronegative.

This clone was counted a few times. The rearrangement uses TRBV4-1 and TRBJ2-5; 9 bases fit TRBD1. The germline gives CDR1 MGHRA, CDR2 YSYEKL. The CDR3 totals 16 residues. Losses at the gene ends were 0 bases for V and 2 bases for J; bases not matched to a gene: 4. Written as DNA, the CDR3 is TGCGCCAGCAGCCAAGAGCCGGACAGGGGACAAGAGACCCAGTACTTC. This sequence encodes CASSQEPDRGQETQYF.

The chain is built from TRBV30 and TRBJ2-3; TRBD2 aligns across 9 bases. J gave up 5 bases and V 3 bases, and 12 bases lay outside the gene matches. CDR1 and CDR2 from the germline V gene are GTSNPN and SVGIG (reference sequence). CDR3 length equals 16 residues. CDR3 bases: TGTGCCTGGAGGGGAAAAAGCGGGAGGCCCCGAGATACGCAGTATTTT. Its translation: CAWRGKSGRPRDTQYF.

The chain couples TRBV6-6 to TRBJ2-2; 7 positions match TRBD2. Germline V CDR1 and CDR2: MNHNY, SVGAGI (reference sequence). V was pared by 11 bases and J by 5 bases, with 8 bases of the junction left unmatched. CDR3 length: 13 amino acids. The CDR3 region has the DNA TGTGCCTCGGGGGTGGGGGGGACCGGGGAGCTGTTTTTT. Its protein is CASGVGGTGELFF.

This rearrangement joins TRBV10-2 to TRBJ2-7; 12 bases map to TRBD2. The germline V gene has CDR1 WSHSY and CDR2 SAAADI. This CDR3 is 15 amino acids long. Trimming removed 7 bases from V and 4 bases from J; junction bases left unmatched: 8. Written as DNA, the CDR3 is TGCGCCAGCATTCCTGGACTAGCGGGGTGGTACGAGCAGTACTTC. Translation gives CASIPGLAGWYEQYF.

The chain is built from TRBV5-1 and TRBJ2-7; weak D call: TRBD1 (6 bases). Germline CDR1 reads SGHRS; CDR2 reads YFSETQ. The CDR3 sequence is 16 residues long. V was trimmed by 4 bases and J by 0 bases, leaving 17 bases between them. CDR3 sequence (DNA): TGCGCCAGCAGCGCTCAGGGGTACAGTGGCTCCTACGAGCAGTACTTC. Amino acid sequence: CASSAQGYSGSYEQYF. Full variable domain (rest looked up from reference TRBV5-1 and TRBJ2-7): KAGVTQTPRYLIKTRGQQVTLSCSPISGHRSVSWYQQTPGQGLQFLFEYFSETQRNKGNFPGRFSGRQFSNSRSEMNVSTLELGDSALYLCASSAQGYSGSYEQYFGPGTRLTVT.

In DNA form, the CDR3 reads TGTGCCAGCAGTGATGTTTCGGGGGGAACTGAAGCTTTCTTT. Amino acid sequence: CASSDVSGGTEAFF. This chain joins TRBV2 and TRBJ1-1, with a possible D match to TRBD1 (5 bases). From germline, CDR1 is SNHLY and CDR2 FYNNEI. Trimming took 3 bases from V and 5 from J, leaving 13 bases between them. The CDR3 loop spans 14 amino acids.

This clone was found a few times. CDR3 nucleotide sequence: TGTGCCAGCAAATTCGCGGGGGAGACCCAGTACTTC. As protein: CASKFAGETQYF. The V call is TRBV6-1, the J call TRBJ2-5; TRBD2 might be the D (6 bases). V was trimmed by 7 bases and J by 5 bases, leaving 11 bases between them. Germline V gene data show CDR1 as MNHNS and CDR2 as SASEGT. This CDR3 is 12 amino acids long.

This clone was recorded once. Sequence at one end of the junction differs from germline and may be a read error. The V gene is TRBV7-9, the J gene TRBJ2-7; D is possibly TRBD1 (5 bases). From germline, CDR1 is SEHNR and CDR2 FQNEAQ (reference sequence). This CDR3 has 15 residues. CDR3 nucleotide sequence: TGTTCCAGCAGCTTAGGATGGGGCGAAGGTGTCGAGCAGTACTTC. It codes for CSSSLGWGEGVEQYF.

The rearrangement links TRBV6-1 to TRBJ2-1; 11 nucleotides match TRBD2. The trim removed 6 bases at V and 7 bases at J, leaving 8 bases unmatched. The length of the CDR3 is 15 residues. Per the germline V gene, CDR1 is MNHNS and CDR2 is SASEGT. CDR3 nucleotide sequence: TGTGCCAGCAGGGAAACTAGCGGGAGTGGGAATGAGCAGTTCTTC. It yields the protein CASRETSGSGNEQFF.

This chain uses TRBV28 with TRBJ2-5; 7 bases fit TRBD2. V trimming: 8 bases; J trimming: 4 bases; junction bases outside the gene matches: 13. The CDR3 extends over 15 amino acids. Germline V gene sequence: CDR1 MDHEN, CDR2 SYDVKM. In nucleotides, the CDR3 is TGTGCCAGCGGCATACCCCGCCCGGGGGGAGAGACCCAGTACTTC. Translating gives CASGIPRPGGETQYF.

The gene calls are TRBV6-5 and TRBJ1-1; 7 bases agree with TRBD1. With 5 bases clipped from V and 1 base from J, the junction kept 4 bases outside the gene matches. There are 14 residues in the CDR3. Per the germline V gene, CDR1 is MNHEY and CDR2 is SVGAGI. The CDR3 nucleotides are TGTGCCAGCAGTCCCCGGACAGGGAACACTGAAGCTTTCTTT. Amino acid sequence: CASSPRTGNTEAFF.

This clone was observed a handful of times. The CDR3 spells CASAYRGEGEKLFF. The DNA of the CDR3 is TGTGCCAGCGCCTATCGCGGGGAAGGTGAAAAACTGTTTTTT. The chain joins TRBV6-5 to TRBJ1-4; D uncertain. The germline gives CDR1 MNHEY, CDR2 SVGAGI. The CDR3 runs to 14 residues. Trimming took off 8 bases at V and 7 bases at J, with 17 bases between the two ends.

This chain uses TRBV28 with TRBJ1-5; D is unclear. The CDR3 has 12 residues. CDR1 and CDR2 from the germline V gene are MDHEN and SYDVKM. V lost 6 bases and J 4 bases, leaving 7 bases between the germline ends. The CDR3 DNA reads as TGTGCCAGCAGACTATCTAATCAGCCCCAGCATTTT. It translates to CASRLSNQPQHF. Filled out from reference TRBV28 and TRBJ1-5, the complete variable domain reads DVKVTQSSRYLVKRTGEKVFLECVQDMDHENMFWYRQDPGLGLRLIYFSYDVKMKEKGDIPEGYSVSREKKERFSLILESASTNQTSMYLCASRLSNQPQHFGDGTRLSIL.